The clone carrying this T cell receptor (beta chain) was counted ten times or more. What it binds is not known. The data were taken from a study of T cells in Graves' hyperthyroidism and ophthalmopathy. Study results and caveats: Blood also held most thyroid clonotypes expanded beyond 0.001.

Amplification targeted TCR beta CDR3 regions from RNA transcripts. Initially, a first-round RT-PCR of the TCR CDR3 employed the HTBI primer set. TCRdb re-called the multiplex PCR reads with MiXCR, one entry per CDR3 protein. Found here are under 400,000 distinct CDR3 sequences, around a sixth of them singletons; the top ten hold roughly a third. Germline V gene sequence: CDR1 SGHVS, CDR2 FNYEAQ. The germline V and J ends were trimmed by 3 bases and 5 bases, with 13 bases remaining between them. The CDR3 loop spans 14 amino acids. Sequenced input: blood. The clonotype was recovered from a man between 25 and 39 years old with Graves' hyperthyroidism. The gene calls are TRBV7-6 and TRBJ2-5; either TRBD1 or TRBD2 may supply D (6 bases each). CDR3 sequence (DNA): TGTGCCAGCAGCTTTGGGGGCCGGGGGGAGACCCAGTACTTC. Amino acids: CASSFGGRGETQYF.